Shown below are 24 T cell receptor beta chains from a single sample sequenced in a study of T cells in women clearing cervical HPV infection. TCRdb's copy holds only in-frame clones and misses some; the assay was immunoSEQ multiplex PCR. Recorded here are roughly 49,000 clones; the top ten clones represent around 0.98%. The material sequenced was blood buffy coat. All receptors derive from a woman between 18 and 70 years old with a cervical HPV16 infection that either progressed to CIN3+ or cleared (not recorded which).

About this clone itself: Read sequence stops 3 residues before the CDR3 end, and the germline J gene provides the missing end. V gene TRBV7-8 combines with J gene TRBJ1-5; 7 positions agree with TRBD1. Germline assignment: CDR1 SGHVS and CDR2 FQNEAQ. The trim removed 6 bases at V and 3 bases at J, leaving 5 bases unmatched. CDR3 length equals 14 residues. CDR3 bases read: TGTGCCAGCAGTAAACAGGGGACCAATCAGCCC. As protein: CASSKQGTNQP. The whole CDR3 region reads CASSKQGTNQPQHF.

About this clone: The sequenced fragment ends 3 residues before the CDR3 boundary, so the rest is inferred from the germline J gene. The chain couples TRBV7-8 to TRBJ1-4; D gene ambiguous. Germline V CDR1 and CDR2: SGHVS, FQNEAQ. The ends were cut back, 5 bases at V and 0 bases at J, with 10 bases in the middle. The CDR3 is 15 amino acids. CDR3 DNA (partial): TGTGCCAGCAGCCTATATACTGCAACTAATGAAAAA. Amino acid sequence: CASSLYTATNEK. The full CDR3 sequence reads CASSLYTATNEKLFF.

With respect to this clone: Read coverage stops 3 residues before the CDR3 terminus; the germline J gene supplies the remainder. This chain links TRBV18 with TRBJ1-1; 9 bases are shared with TRBD1. The length of the CDR3 is 19 residues. Per the germline V gene, CDR1 is KGHSH and CDR2 is LQKENI. The junction had 21 bases not matched to a gene; V was cut back by 8 bases and J by 2 bases. The covered CDR3 bases are TGTGCCAGCCCTCCGGGACAGGGTGTGGGGCCCTCCTTTAACACTGAA. This sequence encodes CASPPGQGVGPSFNTE. Given in full, the CDR3 is CASPPGQGVGPSFNTEAFF. The full variable domain, in which reference TRBV18 and TRBJ1-1 provide the parts outside the CDR3, is NAGVMQNPRHLVRRRGQEARLRCSPMKGHSHVYWYRQLPEEGLKFMVYLQKENIIDESGMPKERFSAEFPKEGPSILRIQQVVRGDSAAYFCASPPGQGVGPSFNTEAFFGQGTRLTVV.

Regarding this clone: The CDR3 goes on 3 residues after the read ends, and that part is filled in from the germline J gene. The chain links TRBV5-4 to TRBJ1-4; 7 nucleotides line up with TRBD1. In germline, CDR1 is SGHNT, CDR2 YYREEE (reference sequence). The CDR3 is made up of 14 amino acids. V lost 2 bases to trimming and J lost 7 bases; unmatched junction nucleotides: 5. The part of the CDR3 DNA that was read is TGTGCCAGCAGCTTACAGGGGAGCAGTGAAAAA. Its protein is CASSLQGSSEK. The complete CDR3 reads CASSLQGSSEKLFF. Complete variable domain (other parts from reference TRBV5-4 and TRBJ1-4): ETGVTQSPTHLIKTRGQQVTLRCSSQSGHNTVSWYQQALGQGPQFIFQYYREEENGRGNFPPRFSGLQFPNYSSELNVNALELDDSALYLCASSLQGSSEKLFFGSGTQLSVL.

About this clone itself: From the germline J gene comes the end of the CDR3, since the read stops 3 residues before it. The chain is built from TRBV19 and TRBJ1-5; 9 bases are shared with TRBD1. The CDR3 is 14 amino acids. Germline V gene sequence: CDR1 LNHDA, CDR2 SQIVND (reference sequence). With 7 bases clipped from V and 7 bases from J, the junction kept 8 bases outside the gene matches. CDR3 residues: CASTLTGGHQPQHF. The part of the CDR3 DNA that was read is TGTGCCAGTACCCTGACAGGGGGACACCAGCCC.

With respect to this clone: The read ends 3 residues shy of where the CDR3 ends; the end is completed using the germline J gene. The chain employs TRBV5-1 and TRBJ1-1, with TRBD1 matching 11 bases. Germline V gene data show CDR1 as SGHRS and CDR2 as YFSETQ. This CDR3 is built from 11 residues. The CDR3 here is CASSGDRGAFF. CDR3 DNA (partial): TGCGCCAGCAGCGGGGACAGGGGG.

On this clone: The CDR3 end falls 3 residues outside the read, so it is completed with the germline J gene. This chain connects TRBV19 to TRBJ1-1, with D unresolved. Per the germline V gene, CDR1 is LNHDA and CDR2 is SQIVND (reference sequence). This CDR3 spans 15 amino acids. Trimming took 2 bases from V and 1 from J, leaving 11 bases between them. CDR3 in amino acids: CASSIYWQSNTEAFF. CDR3 bases read: TGTGCCAGTAGTATATATTGGCAATCGAACACTGAA.

Notes on this clone: The read ends 3 residues before the CDR3 terminus; that terminus is restored from the germline J gene. V and J are TRBV25-1 and TRBJ2-7; 9 nucleotides match TRBD1. The CDR3 consists of 17 residues. The germline CDR1 and CDR2 sequences are MGHDK and SYGVNS. Trimming took 4 bases from V and 5 from J; bases not matched to a gene: 15. Partial CDR3 DNA: TGTGCCAGCAGTGCTTCCTCTCCGGGACAGGGAAACCACGAG. It is translated as CASSASSPGQGNHE. The whole CDR3 reads CASSASSPGQGNHEQYF.

Points on this clone: The read terminates 3 residues ahead of where the CDR3 ends, so the germline J gene completes it. This CDR3 is also generated by other DNA sequences in the sample. The chain combines TRBV2 with TRBJ1-5; TRBD1 is a possible D gene (5 bases). Looked up from germline, CDR1 is SNHLY and CDR2 is FYNNEI. Trimming took off 6 bases at V and 7 bases at J, with 10 bases between the two ends. CDR3 length equals 12 residues. The CDR3 region is CASRLGGQPQHF. CDR3 bases read: TGTGCCAGCAGGCTCGGGGGACAGCCC.

With respect to this clone: One junction end disagrees with the germline gene, perhaps due to a read error. With the read ending 3 residues before the CDR3 end, the germline J gene is used to fill in that end. Other DNA variants within this sample encode the same CDR3. The rearrangement links TRBV14 to TRBJ1-2; the match to TRBD1 covers 7 bases. Germline V CDR1 and CDR2: SGHDN, FVKESK. The CDR3 covers 15 residues. The part of the CDR3 DNA that was read is TGTGCCAGCTCCGCGACAGGGCGCGTCCTTCATGGA. Amino acids: CASSATGRVLHG. In full, the CDR3 is CASSATGRVLHGYTF.

As to this clone: The sequence runs out 3 residues before the end of the CDR3; the remainder is reconstructed from the germline J gene. The chain links TRBV18 to TRBJ1-4; a weak D match, TRBD1 (5 bases). The CDR3 covers 15 residues. Trimming shortened V by 6 bases and J by 0 bases, and 11 bases separated the two germline ends. The germline V gene encodes CDR1 KGHSH and CDR2 LQKENI. The CDR3 spells CASSHDRTTNEKLFF. CDR3 bases read: TGTGCCAGCTCCCATGACAGAACAACTAATGAAAAA.

Comment on this clone: Read coverage stops 3 residues before the CDR3 terminus; the germline J gene supplies the remainder. The genes are TRBV5-1 and TRBJ1-4; 9 nucleotides line up with TRBD1. Germline CDR1 and CDR2: SGHRS and YFSETQ. With V trimmed by 1 base and J by 7 bases, 5 bases remained unmatched. This CDR3 has 15 residues. CDR3: CASSLQGQGTEKLFF. The CDR3 DNA, read in part, is TGCGCCAGCAGCTTGCAGGGACAGGGAACTGAAAAA.

To note about this clone: Read sequence stops 3 residues before the CDR3 end, and the germline J gene provides the missing end. The chain combines TRBV13 with TRBJ2-4; 8 nucleotides agree with TRBD1. The CDR3 length is 13 residues. Germline V gene sequence: CDR1 PRHDT, CDR2 FYEKMQ (reference sequence). V lost 2 bases and J lost 9; bases outside the gene matches: 3. CDR3 region: CASSLPGTGIQYF. CDR3 DNA (partial): TGTGCCAGCAGCTTACCGGGGACAGGCATT. Full variable domain (outside the CDR3, taken from reference TRBV13 and TRBJ2-4): AAGVIQSPRHLIKEKRETATLKCYPIPRHDTVYWYQQGPGQDPQFLISFYEKMQSDKGSIPDRFSAQQFSDYHSELNMSSLELGDSALYFCASSLPGTGIQYFGAGTRLSVL.

CDR3: CASSVRQGSNQPQHF. The part of the CDR3 DNA that was read is TGTGCCAGCAGTGTTCGACAGGGTAGCAATCAGCCC. The chain has TRBV6-1 and TRBJ1-5; 7 bases fit TRBD1. Read coverage stops 3 residues before the CDR3 terminus; the germline J gene supplies the remainder. Trimming removed 4 bases from V and 0 bases from J; junction bases left unmatched: 3. The CDR3 spans 15 residues. In germline, CDR1 is MNHNS, CDR2 SASEGT.

As to this clone: The read halts 3 residues ahead of the CDR3 end, with the missing end drawn from the germline J gene. The chain recombines TRBV28 with TRBJ1-2, with D possibly TRBD1 on 5 matching bases. Trimming removed 6 bases at V and 0 bases at J, with 14 bases between. The CDR3 runs 15 residues. The germline V gene has CDR1 MDHEN and CDR2 SYDVKM. The CDR3 DNA, read in part, is TGTGCCAGCAGCGGGGGAGGAGAAACTAACTATGGC. Its protein is CASSGGGETNYG. The complete CDR3 reads CASSGGGETNYGYTF.

Worth noting for this clone: The read comes to an end 3 residues before the CDR3 does, leaving the germline J gene to fill in the end. Different DNA sequences within this sample yield the same CDR3. This sequence joins TRBV20-1 and TRBJ2-5, with D hard to call. Deletions cut 6 bases from V and 5 bases from J, with 7 bases between. The CDR3 spans 10 residues. Germline CDR1 reads DFQATT; CDR2 reads SNEGSKA (reference sequence). The part of the CDR3 DNA that was read is TGCAGTGCCCTCGGGGAGACC. Encoded protein: CSALGET. The complete CDR3 protein is CSALGETQYF.

In regard to this clone: Sequencing ends 3 residues short of the CDR3 end; the germline J gene provides the rest. The chain carries TRBV2 and TRBJ2-5; 11 nucleotides line up with TRBD2. The germline V gene encodes CDR1 SNHLY and CDR2 FYNNEI. This CDR3 is 17 amino acids long. The part of the CDR3 DNA that was read is TGTGCCAGCCCCGGGACTAGCGGAACTCTGGGCACAGATACC. This encodes CASPGTSGTLGTDT. The whole CDR3 protein reads CASPGTSGTLGTDTQYF.

About this clone: The read halts 3 residues ahead of the CDR3 end, with the missing end drawn from the germline J gene. V gene TRBV6-4 combines with J gene TRBJ2-1; TRBD2 aligns across 8 bases. The CDR3 spans 15 residues. The V gene end was trimmed by 0 bases and the J gene end by 2 bases; junction bases not matched to a gene: 0. The germline gives CDR1 MRHNA, CDR2 SNTAGT. CDR3 in amino acids: CASSDSAGAYNEQFF. The DNA read from the CDR3 is TGTGCCAGCAGTGACTCAGCGGGGGCCTACAATGAG.

About this clone: The DNA ends 3 residues before the CDR3 does, and the rest of the CDR3 is filled in from the germline J gene. The rearrangement uses TRBV2 and TRBJ1-4; D is unclear. Germline loops: CDR1 SNHLY, CDR2 FYNNEI. The CDR3 covers 15 residues. Trimming took off 0 bases at V and 4 bases at J, with 9 bases between the two ends. The CDR3 loop reads CASSEAAGRNEKLFF. CDR3 DNA (partial): TGTGCCAGCAGTGAAGCGGCAGGCCGTAATGAAAAA.

Regarding this clone: Read data end 3 residues before the CDR3 end; the end is taken from the germline J gene. The rearrangement uses TRBV5-4 and TRBJ2-1; 9 nucleotides align to TRBD2. Losses at the gene ends were 0 bases for V and 3 bases for J; bases not matched to a gene: 4. This CDR3 comprises 16 residues. In germline, CDR1 is SGHNT, CDR2 YYREEE (reference sequence). The DNA read from the CDR3 is TGTGCCAGCAGCTTGGGCGGGGGGGCCCTCTACAATGAG. Translation: CASSLGGGALYNE. The whole CDR3 protein is CASSLGGGALYNEQFF.

On this clone itself: Read data end 3 residues before the CDR3 end; the end is taken from the germline J gene. This chain uses TRBV12-5 with TRBJ2-5; D is perhaps TRBD1 (6 bases). Trimming took 7 bases from V and 3 from J, leaving 6 bases between them. CDR1 and CDR2 (germline): LGHNT, FRNRAP. CDR3 size: 11 residues. CDR3 loop: CASEGEETQYF. CDR3 bases read: TGTGCTAGTGAGGGGGAAGAGACC.

For this clone: The sequence runs out 3 residues before the end of the CDR3; the remainder is reconstructed from the germline J gene. The chain combines TRBV20-1 with TRBJ2-2, with D perhaps matching TRBD2 (5 bases). The CDR3 length is 14 residues. In germline, CDR1 is DFQATT, CDR2 SNEGSKA (reference sequence). The part of the CDR3 DNA that was read is TGCAGTGCCTGGACTGACTATCATGGGGAAAAG. Amino acids: CSAWTDYHGEK. In full, the CDR3 is CSAWTDYHGEKLFF.

Concerning this clone itself: The read terminates 3 residues before the CDR3 end, so the remaining end is supplied by the germline J gene. The chain is built from TRBV20-1 and TRBJ2-3; a weak D match, TRBD1 (6 bases). The CDR3 has 17 amino acids. Germline CDR1 and CDR2: DFQATT and SNEGSKA (reference sequence). CDR3 protein: CSARLQEGGYSNQPQYF. The sequenced part of the CDR3 DNA is TGCAGTGCTAGGTTACAAGAAGGGGGTTATAGCAATCAGCCG.

As to this clone: Sequencing ends 3 residues short of the CDR3 end; the germline J gene provides the rest. The chain joins TRBV10-3 to TRBJ2-3, with TRBD2 matching over 10 bases. The germline gives CDR1 ENHRY, CDR2 SYGVKD. CDR3 length: 15 amino acids. Trimming removed 6 bases from V and 0 bases from J; junction bases left unmatched: 3. Here the CDR3 reads CAISPTSGSTDTQYF. The sequenced CDR3 bases are TGTGCCATCAGCCCGACTAGCGGGAGCACAGATACG.